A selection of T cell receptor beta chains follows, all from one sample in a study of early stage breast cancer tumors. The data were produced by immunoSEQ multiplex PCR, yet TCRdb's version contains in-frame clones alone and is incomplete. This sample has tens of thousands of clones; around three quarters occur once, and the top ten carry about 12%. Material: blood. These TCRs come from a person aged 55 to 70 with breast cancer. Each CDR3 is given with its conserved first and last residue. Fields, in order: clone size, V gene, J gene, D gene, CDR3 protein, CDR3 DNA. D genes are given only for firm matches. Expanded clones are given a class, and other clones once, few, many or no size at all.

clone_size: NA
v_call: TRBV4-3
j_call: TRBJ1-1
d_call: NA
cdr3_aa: CASSQEGPGTEAFF
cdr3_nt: TGCGCCAGCAGCCAAGAGGGCCCGGGGACTGAAGCTTTCTTT

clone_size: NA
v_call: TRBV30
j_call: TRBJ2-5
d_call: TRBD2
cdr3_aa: CAWSVGRGAQYF
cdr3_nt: TGTGCCTGGAGTGTCGGGAGGGGAGCCCAGTACTTC

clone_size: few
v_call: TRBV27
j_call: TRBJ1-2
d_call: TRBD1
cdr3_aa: CASSVGTGNYGYTF
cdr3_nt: TGTGCCAGCAGTGTCGGGACAGGGAACTATGGCTACACCTTC

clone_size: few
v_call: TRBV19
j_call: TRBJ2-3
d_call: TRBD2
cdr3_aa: CASNSGSSSTDTQYF
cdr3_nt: TGTGCCAGTAATAGCGGGAGTTCTAGCACAGATACGCAGTATTTT

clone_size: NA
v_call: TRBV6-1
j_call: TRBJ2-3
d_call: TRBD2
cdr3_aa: CASSGREGDTQYF
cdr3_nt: TGTGCCAGCAGTGGAAGGGAGGGGGATACGCAGTATTTT

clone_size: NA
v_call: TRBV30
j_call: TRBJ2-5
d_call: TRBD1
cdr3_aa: CAWRKTGYQETQYF
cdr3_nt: TGTGCCTGGAGGAAGACAGGGTATCAAGAGACCCAGTACTTC

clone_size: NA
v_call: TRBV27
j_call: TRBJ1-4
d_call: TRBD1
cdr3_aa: CASSTWMQGQGGEKLFF
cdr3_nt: TGTGCCAGCAGTACTTGGATGCAGGGACAGGGTGGGGAAAAACTGTTTTTT

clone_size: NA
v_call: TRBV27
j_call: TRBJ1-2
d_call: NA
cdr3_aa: CASSHLLEQGSGYTF
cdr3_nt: TGTGCCAGCAGTCATTTATTAGAACAGGGCTCTGGCTACACCTTC

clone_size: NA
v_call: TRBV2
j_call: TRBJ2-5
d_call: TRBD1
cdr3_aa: CASRETGTGNMWRSQETQYF
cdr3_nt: TGTGCCAGCAGAGAAACCGGGACAGGGAACATGTGGCGCTCTCAAGAGACCCAGTACTTC

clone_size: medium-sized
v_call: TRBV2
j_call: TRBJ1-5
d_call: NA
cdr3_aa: CASSEFGQASNQPQHF
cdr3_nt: TGTGCCAGCAGTGAATTCGGCCAGGCTAGCAATCAGCCCCAGCATTTT

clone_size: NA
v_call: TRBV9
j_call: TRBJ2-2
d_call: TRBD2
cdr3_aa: CASSVELAGRELFF
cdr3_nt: TGTGCCAGCAGCGTAGAGCTAGCGGGACGGGAGCTGTTTTTT

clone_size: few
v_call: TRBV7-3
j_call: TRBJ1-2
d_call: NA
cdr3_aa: CASSPGQAYGYTF
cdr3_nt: TGTGCCAGCAGCCCCGGACAAGCCTATGGCTACACCTTC

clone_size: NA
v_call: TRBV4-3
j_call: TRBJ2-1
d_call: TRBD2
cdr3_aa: CASSQDFLGRDEQFF
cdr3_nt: TGCGCCAGCAGCCAAGATTTCCTAGGGAGGGATGAGCAGTTCTTC

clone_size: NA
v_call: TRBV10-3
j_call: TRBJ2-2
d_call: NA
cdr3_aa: CAIFQASTGELFF
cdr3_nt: TGTGCCATCTTTCAAGCGAGCACCGGGGAGCTGTTTTTT

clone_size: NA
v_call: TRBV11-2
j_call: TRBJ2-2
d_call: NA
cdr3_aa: CASSLVGGTGELFF
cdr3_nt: TGTGCCAGCAGCTTAGTAGGGGGCACCGGGGAGCTGTTTTTT

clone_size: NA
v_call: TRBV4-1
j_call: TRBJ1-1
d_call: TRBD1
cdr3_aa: CASSQGDRGFTEAFF
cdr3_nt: TGCGCCAGCAGCCAAGGGGACAGGGGATTCACTGAAGCTTTCTTT

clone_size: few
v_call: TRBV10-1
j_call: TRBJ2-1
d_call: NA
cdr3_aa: CASSDFVAYNEQFF
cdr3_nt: TGCGCCAGCAGTGACTTTGTTGCGTACAATGAGCAGTTCTTC

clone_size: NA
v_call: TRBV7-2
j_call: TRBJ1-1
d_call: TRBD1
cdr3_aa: CASRLTGGNTEAFF
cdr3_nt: TGTGCCAGCAGACTGACAGGGGGGAACACTGAAGCTTTCTTT

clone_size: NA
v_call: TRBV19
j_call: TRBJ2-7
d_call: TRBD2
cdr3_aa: CASSPGLALTYEQYF
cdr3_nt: TGTGCCAGTAGTCCCGGACTAGCGTTGACCTACGAGCAGTACTTC

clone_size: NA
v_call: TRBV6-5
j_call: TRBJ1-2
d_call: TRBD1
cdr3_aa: CASSPQDRDGYTF
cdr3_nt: TGTGCCAGCAGTCCGCAGGACAGGGATGGCTACACCTTC

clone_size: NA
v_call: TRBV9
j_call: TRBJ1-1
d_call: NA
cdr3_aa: CASRGAMNTEAFF
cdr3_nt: TGTGCCAGCCGGGGGGCTATGAACACTGAAGCTTTCTTT

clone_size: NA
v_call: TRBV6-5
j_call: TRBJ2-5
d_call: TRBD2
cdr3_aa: CASSWTSGQETQYF
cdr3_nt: TGTGCCAGCAGTTGGACTAGCGGGCAAGAGACCCAGTACTTC

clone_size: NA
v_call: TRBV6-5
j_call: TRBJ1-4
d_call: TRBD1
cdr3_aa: CASSRGQYNEKLFF
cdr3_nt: TGTGCCAGCAGCCGGGGACAGTATAATGAAAAACTGTTTTTT

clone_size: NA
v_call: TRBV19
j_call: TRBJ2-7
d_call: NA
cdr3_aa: CASTQGGFSYEQYF
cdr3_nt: TGTGCCAGTACCCAAGGCGGGTTCTCCTACGAGCAGTACTTC

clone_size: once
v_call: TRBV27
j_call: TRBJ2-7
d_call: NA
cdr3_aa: CASSFGTSGSYEQYF
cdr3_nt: TGTGCCAGCAGTTTCGGTACCAGCGGATCCTACGAGCAGTACTTC

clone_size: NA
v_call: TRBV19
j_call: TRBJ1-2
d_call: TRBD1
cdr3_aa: CASSTSGQGDYTF
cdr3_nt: TGTGCCAGTAGTACCTCGGGACAGGGTGACTACACCTTC

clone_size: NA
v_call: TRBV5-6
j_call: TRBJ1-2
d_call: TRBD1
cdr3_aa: CASSLGQGDGYTF
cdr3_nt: TGTGCCAGCAGCTTGGGACAGGGAGATGGCTACACCTTC

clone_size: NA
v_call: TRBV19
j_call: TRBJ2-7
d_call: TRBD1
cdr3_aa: CASSRRTGGAVSYEQYF
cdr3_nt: TGTGCCAGTAGTCGTCGGACAGGGGGCGCGGTCTCCTACGAGCAGTACTTC

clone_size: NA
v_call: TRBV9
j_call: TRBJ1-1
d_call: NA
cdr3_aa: CASSPRILQGNTEAFF
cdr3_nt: TGTGCCAGCAGCCCCCGAATTCTACAGGGGAACACTGAAGCTTTCTTT

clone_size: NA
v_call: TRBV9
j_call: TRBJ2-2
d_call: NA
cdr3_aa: CASSVAFEASTGELFF
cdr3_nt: TGTGCCAGCAGCGTAGCTTTTGAGGCGTCGACCGGGGAGCTGTTTTTT

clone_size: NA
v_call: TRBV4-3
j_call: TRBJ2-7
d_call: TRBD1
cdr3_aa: CASSRGQGQSYEQYF
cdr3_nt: TGCGCCAGCAGCCGAGGACAGGGGCAGTCCTACGAGCAGTACTTC

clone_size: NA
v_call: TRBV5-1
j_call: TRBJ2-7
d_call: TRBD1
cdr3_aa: CASSLTGSYEQYF
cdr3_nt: TGCGCCAGCAGTTTGACAGGGAGTTACGAGCAGTACTTC

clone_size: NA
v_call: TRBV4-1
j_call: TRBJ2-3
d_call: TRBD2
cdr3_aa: CASSQGVAGDLDTQYF
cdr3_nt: TGCGCCAGCAGCCAAGGTGTAGCGGGAGACTTAGATACGCAGTATTTT

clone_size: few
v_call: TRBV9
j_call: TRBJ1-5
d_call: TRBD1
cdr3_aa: CASSVDGRGPGQPQHF
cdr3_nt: TGTGCCAGCAGCGTAGATGGTAGGGGGCCAGGTCAGCCCCAGCATTTT

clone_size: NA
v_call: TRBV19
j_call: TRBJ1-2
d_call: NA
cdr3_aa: CASSLQPGVNYGYTF
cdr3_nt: TGTGCCAGTAGTCTTCAACCAGGGGTTAACTATGGCTACACCTTC

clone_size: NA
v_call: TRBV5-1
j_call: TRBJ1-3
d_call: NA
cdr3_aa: CASSLDGAGNTIYF
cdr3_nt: TGCGCCAGCAGCTTAGACGGAGCGGGAAACACCATATATTTT

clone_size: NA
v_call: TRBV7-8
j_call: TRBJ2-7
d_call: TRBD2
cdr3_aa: CASTDKGTQRENYEQYF
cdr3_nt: TGTGCCAGCACCGATAAAGGGACACAGCGGGAGAACTACGAGCAGTACTTC

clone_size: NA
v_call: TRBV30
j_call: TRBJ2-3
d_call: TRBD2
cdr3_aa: CAWSRGEGDTQYF
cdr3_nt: TGTGCCTGGAGCAGAGGGGAGGGAGATACGCAGTATTTT

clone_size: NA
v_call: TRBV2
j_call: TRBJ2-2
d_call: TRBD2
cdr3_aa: CASSVTSGAAGELFF
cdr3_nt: TGTGCCAGCAGTGTGACTAGCGGGGCCGCCGGGGAGCTGTTTTTT

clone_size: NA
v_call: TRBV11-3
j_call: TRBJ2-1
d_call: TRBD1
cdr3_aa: CASSSYDRGRYNEQFF
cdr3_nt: TGTGCCAGCAGCTCATATGACAGGGGTCGCTACAATGAGCAGTTCTTC

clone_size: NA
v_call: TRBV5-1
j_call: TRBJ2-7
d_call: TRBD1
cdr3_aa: CASSLAGQGTEQYF
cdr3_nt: TGCGCCAGCAGCTTGGCGGGACAGGGGACCGAGCAGTACTTC

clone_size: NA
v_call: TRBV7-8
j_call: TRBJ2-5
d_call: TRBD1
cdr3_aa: CASSFEGWTGLWETQYF
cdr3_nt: TGTGCCAGCAGCTTCGAGGGATGGACAGGCCTCTGGGAGACCCAGTACTTC

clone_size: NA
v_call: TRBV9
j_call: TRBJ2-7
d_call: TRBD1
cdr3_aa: CASSAGTGFYEQYF
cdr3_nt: TGTGCCAGCAGCGCCGGGACAGGGTTCTACGAGCAGTACTTC

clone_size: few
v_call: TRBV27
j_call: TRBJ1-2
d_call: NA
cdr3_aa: CASSRGYGYTF
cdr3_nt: TGTGCCAGCAGCAGGGGCTATGGCTACACCTTC

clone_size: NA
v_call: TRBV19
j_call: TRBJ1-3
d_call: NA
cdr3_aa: CASSNLGASGNTIYF
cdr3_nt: TGTGCCAGTAGTAATCTGGGAGCCTCTGGAAACACCATATATTTT